The 10 T cell receptor beta chains in this list originate from one sample, sequenced in a study of a mutant IDH1 vaccine in newly diagnosed glioma (dated by TCRdb to 2020 to 2023). Libraries were made using the immunoSEQ multiplex PCR assay. Imported from immuneACCESS, the table was reduced by TCRdb to in-frame sequences with V and J called. These copies leave out some clones; in studies compared against another copy, an unresolved V gene accounts for under half, and the cause of the remainder is not known. A total of about 26,000 clones appear in this sample, 65% to 85% of them only once. In total, the top ten clones hold 6% to 8% of the sample. These receptors are not linked to any known antigen. What this sample's time point label stands for: week 5, during vaccination. A 20-mer mutant IDH1 peptide at 300 micrograms in Montanide made up each vaccine dose, which was injected subcutaneously together with topical imiquimod.

Sequenced material: PBMCs, taken from a glioma patient whose treatment included an IDH1 peptide vaccine. All receptors come from a man aged 35-49 years with glioma. Some clones in this sample may be carry-over from other donors' samples.

This clone was recorded once. The chain has TRBV4-1 and TRBJ2-1; 10 positions match TRBD2. The CDR3 has 16 residues. Germline lookup yields CDR1 MGHRA and CDR2 YSYEKL. After removal of 0 bases from V and 6 bases from J, the junction contained 5 bases not matched to a gene. As DNA, the CDR3 is TGCGCCAGCAGCCAAGAAGAGCGGGGGGGCCGCAATGAGCAGTTCTTC. As protein: CASSQEERGGRNEQFF.

V gene TRBV30 combines with J gene TRBJ1-1; D unclear. The CDR3 covers 11 residues. V was cut by 2 bases and J by 6 bases, with 7 bases left in between. Germline CDR1 GTSNPN, CDR2 SVGIG (reference sequence). Written as DNA, the CDR3 is TGTGCCTGGAGTAAGGTCCCTGAAGCTTTCTTT. Its translation: CAWSKVPEAFF.

This clone showed up just a few times. The chain couples TRBV29-1 to TRBJ1-1; D is ambiguous. CDR1 and CDR2 (germline): SQVTM, ANQGSEA. CDR3 size: 11 residues. V was cut by 6 bases and J by 4 bases, with 9 bases left in between. CDR3 loop: CSVARGTEAFF. The CDR3 region has the DNA TGCAGCGTCGCCCGGGGCACTGAAGCTTTCTTT.

The rearrangement joins TRBV21-1 to TRBJ1-2; the table's D gene call, TRBD1, was not cross checked with the DNA. TRBV21-1 is a known pseudogene. CDR3 length equals 11 residues. CDR3: CARGQGESYTF. For the CDR3, the DNA is TGTGCCAGGGGACAGGGCGAGAGCTACACCTTC.

The gene calls are TRBV7-9 and TRBJ2-3, with D possibly matching TRBD1 (6 bases). This CDR3 is built from 15 residues. V lost 5 bases and J lost 3, with 15 bases in between. The germline V gene has CDR1 SEHNR and CDR2 FQNEAQ (reference sequence). CDR3 sequence (DNA): TGTGCCAGCAGCCCCCTCGGCAGGGGTACAGATACGCAGTATTTT. Protein product: CASSPLGRGTDTQYF.

The chain has TRBV30 and TRBJ1-3; D remains unclear. CDR1 and CDR2 from the germline V gene are GTSNPN and SVGIG (reference sequence). Trimming took 5 bases from V and 0 from J, leaving 8 bases between them. The CDR3 has 13 amino acids. The CDR3 nucleotides read TGTGCCTGGGAAAGAAGCTCTGGAAACACCATATATTTT. The encoded protein is CAWERSSGNTIYF. The entire variable domain, with the rest obtained from reference TRBV30 and TRBJ1-3, is as follows: SQTIHQWPATLVQPVGSPLSLECTVEGTSNPNLYWYRQAAGRGLQLLFYSVGIGQISSEVPQNLSASRPQDRQFILSSKKLLLSDSGFYLCAWERSSGNTIYFGEGSWLTVV.

This chain joins TRBV27 and TRBJ1-6; D not resolved. Trimming removed 0 bases from V and 0 bases from J, with 9 bases in between. Germline CDR1 is MNHEY and CDR2 is SMNVEV (reference sequence). The CDR3 sequence is 17 residues long. The CDR3 reads CASSLSIESSYNSPLHF. CDR3 in DNA: TGTGCCAGCAGTTTATCGATCGAAAGCTCCTATAATTCACCCCTCCACTTT.

The chain links TRBV6-5 to TRBJ1-1, with 7 bases that match TRBD1. With 0 bases clipped from V and 1 base from J, the junction kept 2 bases outside the gene matches. The CDR3 runs to 15 residues. The germline V gene has CDR1 MNHEY and CDR2 SVGAGI. In DNA form, the CDR3 reads TGTGCCAGCAGTTACTCCGGACAGGCGAACACTGAAGCTTTCTTT. Translation: CASSYSGQANTEAFF.

This clone was counted only a few times. This rearrangement joins TRBV2 to TRBJ2-1; D perhaps matches TRBD1 (5 bases). V lost 1 base to trimming and J lost 8 bases, with 12 bases between them. CDR3 size: 14 residues. Germline assignment: CDR1 SNHLY and CDR2 FYNNEI. In DNA form, the CDR3 reads TGTGCCAGCAGTGAAGTAACCGGCAGGGATGAGCAGTTCTTC. Residues: CASSEVTGRDEQFF.

The chain uses TRBV27 and TRBJ1-5; 7 bases line up with TRBD1. Losses at the gene ends were 2 bases for V and 5 bases for J; bases not matched to a gene: 6. The V gene's germline CDR1 is MNHEY and CDR2 SMNVEV (reference sequence). There are 15 residues in the CDR3. The CDR3 region is CASSLQGVPYQPQHF. In nucleotides, the CDR3 is TGTGCCAGCAGTTTACAGGGGGTTCCTTATCAGCCCCAGCATTTT.